The TCR beta chain described here comes from a study of T cells expressing NK-cell markers (dated by TCRdb to about 2020). About the investigation overall: In sorted CD3+CD56+NKG2C+, CD3+CD56+NKG2C- and CD3+CD56-NKG2C+ T-cell subsets from several donors, TCR beta-chain repertoires were profiled. Randomly selected healthy volunteers, three men and five women, were used as the eight sequenced donors. Seven of the eight sequenced donors were HCMV-seropositive and one was HCMV-seronegative. Illumina HiSeq 2000/2500, MiSeq or NextSeq was used to sequence libraries as 2 x 150 bp reads. Broader findings and caveats from the paper: Whether the expanded NKG2C-expressing T cell clones were specific for HCMV antigens was left unclear. In over 5 donors, the dominant CD3+CD56+NKG2C+ clonotypes were among the top 10 CD8+ clonotypes and accounted for about 1.0-7.0% of CD8+ T cells. Those dominant clonotypes were again the most abundant among CD3+CD56-NKG2C+ cells in four donors, at about 28.3-65%.

TCRdb shows the sequencer as Illumina HiSeq 2000. 5'RACE template switching, by which a universal primer site and unique molecular identifiers were added, was used to make TCR beta cDNA libraries. cDNA synthesis was primed from the TCR beta constant segment and was followed by two successive PCR amplification steps. Concerning the study's data processing: MIGEC was used to demultiplex reads and group the reads by UMI, and MiTCR was used to assemble and quantify clonotypes. To exclude erroneous sequences, any TCR cDNA sequence not supported by at least two reads was discarded. The tcR package was used for downstream repertoire analysis, and clonotypes were matched between fractions using CDR3 nucleotide sequence together with V segment. VDJmatch was used to annotate antigen specificity against VDJdb, with one amino acid substitution in CDR3 permitted. TCRdb reprocessed the reads and provides one entry for every CDR3 protein sequence; no DNA is given. TCRdb, rather than the study authors, made the V and J calls. The sample's own table lists 150,000 or so distinct CDR3 sequences. The ten largest clones represent around 35% of the sample.

About this clonotype itself: Its antigen has not been determined.

To determine HCMV serostatus, a commercial ELISA kit was used to detect HCMV-specific IgG in serum. Ficoll density gradient centrifugation was used to isolate peripheral blood mononuclear cells from blood. This TCR came from a woman in her forties or fifties in good health. Donor details come from another sample of the same person, matched by shared clones. Sequencing input: blood T cells: a sorted CD56 or NKG2C T cell subset, CD4+ or CD8+ T cells, or bulk PBMC T cells (not recorded which).

The CDR3 reads as follows: CASSFEDRRGETQYF. The V and J genes are TRBV11-2 and TRBJ2-5; checking the TCRdb D call of TRBD1 is not possible without DNA. The CDR3 measures 15 amino acids from cysteine to phenylalanine. Only the protein is on record. CDR1 and CDR2, per the germline V gene, are SGHAT and FQNNGV.